This T cell receptor (beta chain) was sequenced in a study of T cell responses to AZD1222 COVID-19 vaccine (dated by TCRdb to the early 2020s). Study-wide context: AZD1222 recipients with second doses at about 4 weeks or about 12 weeks were pooled, because spike-specific TCR depth and breadth did not differ between schedules. Trial participants were enrolled by age into 18-55, 56-69 and 70-plus year subgroups, with about 150, 27 and 61 TCR-sequenced participants respectively. TCR sequencing covered fewer than 250 trial participants: about 210 given two doses of AZD1222 and approximately 26 given two doses of MenACWY control vaccine. The full study reports these points: No day 14 peak-response samples were available, so repertoires were characterized only after the peak T cell response. Participants were mostly white British and included more females than males, and it was suggested by the authors that clonal diversity may have been underestimated. After two AZD1222 doses, spike-specific TCR breadth and depth were significantly higher than at day 0 and than in MenACWY recipients. Reportedly, almost half of the unique spike-specific TCRs recognized epitopes lying outside the regions that are mutated in the B.1.351 and B.1.1.7 variants. The whole spike protein was spanned by vaccine-associated CD4 TCRs, and dominant responses were seen in regions 160-218 and 743-854. The 56-69-year group was small, and its depth increase did not reach significance, likely because of low power. Only a handful of AZD1222 recipients were SARS-CoV-2 seropositive at baseline, limiting conclusions about previously exposed vaccinees.

This clone is a singleton in its sample. The antigen it binds to is not known. No clone much larger than this one lies a single base away; base qualities are absent. V is clipped by 0 bases and J by 3 bases, and the sequence between their germline boundaries is 15 bases long. Measured from the cysteine to the phenylalanine, the CDR3 is 18 residues long. Left in the record is the CDR3 DNA by itself, 54 bases read in frame from the first base. CDR1 and CDR2 (MGHRA, YSYEKL) derive from the germline V gene. The CDR3 regions of human TCRbeta chains were analyzed by immunosequencing. The original methods were these. Repertoire TCRs were checked for matches against a reference library of SARS-CoV-2-specific TCRs that had been generated using the MIRA antigen-specificity platform. Breadth was defined as the fraction of unique TCRs that were SARS-CoV-2-associated, and depth was defined as the fraction of total T cells that were SARS-CoV-2-associated. Using the MIRA data, every spike-specific TCR was mapped to the spike region that the TCR reacted to and assigned to either a CD4 or a CD8 class. Log10-transformed breadth and depth values were compared by one-way ANOVA with Sidak's multiple comparisons tests. Here the immuneACCESS table is served through TCRdb, limited to in-frame sequences with V and J called. Missing clones are a known gap in these copies; in checked studies unresolved V genes cover under half, and the rest lacks a known reason. V and J calls and clone size are copied from that table; D and trimming were computed from the DNA. The sample includes about 120,000 clones, with roughly four fifths observed a single time. The ten largest clonotypes hold around 4.6% of the sample.

The time point label on this specimen signifies: baseline before first vaccination. Samples from vaccinated people were obtained from the UK trials COV001 and COV002, which included a single-blind randomized controlled phase 2/3 trial of AZD1222 (ChAdOx1 nCoV-19) in healthy adults. Trial participant PBMC samples were collected at day 0 and day 28 after the second dose for TCRbeta chain sequencing. The chain is assembled from TRBV4-1 and TRBJ2-6; TRBD1 is perhaps the D gene, given 6 matching bases. The TCR comes from an adult in good health. The starting material was peripheral blood, obtained on day 0 of AZD1222 vaccination. The CDR3 in this case is CASSQEGIRGGGANVLTF. In nucleotide form, the sequence is TGCGCCAGCAGCCAAGAAGGTATCAGGGGCGGTGGGGCCAACGTCCTGACTTTC.